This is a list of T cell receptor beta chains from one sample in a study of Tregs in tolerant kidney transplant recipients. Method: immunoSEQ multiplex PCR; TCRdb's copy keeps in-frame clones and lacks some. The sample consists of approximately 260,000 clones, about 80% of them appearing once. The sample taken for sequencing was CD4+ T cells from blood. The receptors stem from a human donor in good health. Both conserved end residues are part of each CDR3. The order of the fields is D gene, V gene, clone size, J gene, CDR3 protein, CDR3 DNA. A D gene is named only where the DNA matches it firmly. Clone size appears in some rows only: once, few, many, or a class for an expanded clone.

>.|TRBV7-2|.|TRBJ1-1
CASSAHKGSNTEAFF
TGTGCCAGCAGCGCCCACAAAGGGTCTAACACTGAAGCTTTCTTT
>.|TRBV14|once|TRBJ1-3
CASSQPGGSGNTIYF
TGTGCCAGCAGCCAACCCGGCGGCTCTGGAAACACCATATATTTT
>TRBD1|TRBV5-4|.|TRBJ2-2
CASSYQGEGGELFF
TGTGCCAGCAGCTACCAGGGGGAAGGCGGGGAGCTGTTTTTT
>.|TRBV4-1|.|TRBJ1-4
CASSQVYETVNEKLFF
TGCGCCAGCAGCCAAGTCTATGAGACAGTTAATGAAAAACTGTTTTTT
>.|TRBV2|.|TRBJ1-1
CASRVFTGTAFF
TGTGCCAGCAGAGTATTTACAGGGACAGCTTTCTTT
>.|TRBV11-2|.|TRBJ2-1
CASSFTGDSYNEQFF
TGTGCCAGCAGCTTCACGGGGGACTCCTACAATGAGCAGTTCTTC
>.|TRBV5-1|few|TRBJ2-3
CASSFRGALTDTQYF
TGCGCCAGCAGCTTTCGGGGGGCCCTCACAGATACGCAGTATTTT
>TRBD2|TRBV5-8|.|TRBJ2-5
CASTTQGREGETQYF
TGTGCCAGCACCACGCAGGGCAGGGAGGGAGAGACCCAGTACTTC
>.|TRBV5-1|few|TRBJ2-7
CASSLYRYEQYF
TGCGCCAGCAGCTTGTATCGCTACGAGCAGTACTTC
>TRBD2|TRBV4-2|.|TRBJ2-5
CASSQLRGSGGAEETQYF
TGTGCCAGCAGCCAATTAAGGGGGAGCGGGGGGGCCGAAGAGACCCAGTACTTC
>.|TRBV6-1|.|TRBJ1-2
CASQPGKGGYTF
TGTGCCAGCCAACCGGGGAAGGGCGGCTACACCTTC
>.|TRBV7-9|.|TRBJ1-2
CASSLERGYYGYTF
TGTGCCAGCAGCTTAGAACGGGGCTACTATGGCTACACCTTC
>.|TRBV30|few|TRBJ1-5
CAWSPRGYLNQPQHF
TGTGCCTGGAGTCCCAGGGGTTACCTCAATCAGCCCCAGCATTTT
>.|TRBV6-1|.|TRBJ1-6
CASTGPINSPLHF
TGTGCCAGCACAGGTCCGATTAATTCACCCCTCCACTTT
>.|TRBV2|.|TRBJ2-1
CASSESRSNEQFF
TGTGCCAGCAGTGAATCCCGCAGTAATGAGCAGTTCTTC
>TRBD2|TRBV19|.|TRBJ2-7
CASRIAGGHEQYF
TGTGCCAGTCGAATAGCGGGAGGCCACGAGCAGTACTTC
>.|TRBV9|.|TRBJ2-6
CASSVEVFSGANVLTF
TGTGCCAGCAGCGTAGAAGTTTTCTCTGGGGCCAACGTCCTGACTTTC
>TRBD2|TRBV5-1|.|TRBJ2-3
CASSGSGGDPSTDTQYF
TGCGCCAGCAGCGGTAGCGGGGGAGACCCTAGCACAGATACGCAGTATTTT
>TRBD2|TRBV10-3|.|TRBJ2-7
CAISGTSGTYEQYF
TGTGCCATCAGCGGGACTAGCGGAACCTACGAGCAGTACTTC
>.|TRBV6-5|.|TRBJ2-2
CASSYSGSGELFF
TGTGCCAGCAGTTACAGCGGTAGTGGGGAGCTGTTTTTT
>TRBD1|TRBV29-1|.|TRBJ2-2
CSVGGTANTGELFF
TGCAGCGTTGGGGGGACAGCGAACACCGGGGAGCTGTTTTTT
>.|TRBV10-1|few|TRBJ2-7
CASSDGKGRSSYEQYF
TGCGCCAGCAGTGATGGAAAGGGACGGAGCTCCTACGAGCAGTACTTC
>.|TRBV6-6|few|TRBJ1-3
CASRPPEGNTIYF
TGTGCCAGCAGGCCCCCGGAGGGAAACACCATATATTTT
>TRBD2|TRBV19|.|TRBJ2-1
CASQRDGILAGGPNEQFF
TGTGCCAGCCAGAGGGACGGGATACTAGCGGGAGGGCCGAATGAGCAGTTCTTC